The sequence of this T cell receptor (beta chain) was determined in a study of blood T cell repertoires in COVID-19. The data were produced by immunoSEQ multiplex PCR, yet TCRdb's version contains in-frame clones alone and is incomplete. The top ten clones hold about 2.5% of a sample with around 230,000 clones, approximately 87% of them seen once. Germline-derived CDR1 and CDR2 are SGHVS and FQNEAQ. The V gene end was trimmed by 5 bases and the J gene end by 7 bases; junction bases not matched to a gene: 3. The length of the CDR3 is 13 residues. The TCR comes from a woman in her 70s with active or convalescent COVID-19. This rearrangement joins TRBV7-8 to TRBJ2-1, with TRBD2 matching 9 bases. Sequencing was done on a sample of peripheral blood. The chain's CDR3 is CASSRSGGNEQFF. Here the CDR3 DNA reads TGTGCCAGCAGCCGTAGCGGGGGTAATGAGCAGTTCTTC.